This entry features one T cell receptor beta chain sequence. Its antigen is unknown. There are 14 residues in the CDR3. CDR1 SGDLS and CDR2 YYNGEE come from the germline V gene. With V trimmed by 4 bases and J by 4 bases, 5 bases remained unmatched. This entry comes from a study of T cell responses to AZD1222 COVID-19 vaccine. The study, taken as a whole, reports: Only after the peak T cell response were repertoires sampled. Donors were largely white British and mainly female; clonal diversity was possibly underestimated. Increased Spike-specific TCR breadth and depth were observed after two AZD1222 doses. Only 5 or 6 people who got AZD1222 tested seropositive at baseline.

Some clones are missing from TCRdb's copy, which holds only in-frame ones; the method was immunoSEQ multiplex PCR. There are 150,000 to 200,000 clones in the sample; around 94% occur only once, and about 9.4% lies in the top ten. The chain combines TRBV9 with TRBJ2-3, with 8 bases fitting TRBD1. The TCR originated in an adult in good health. Here the sequenced sample was peripheral blood, taken on day 0 of AZD1222 vaccination. The CDR3 DNA reads TGTGCCAGCAGCTACAGGGGGTGGGCAGATACGCAGTATTTT. Its protein product is CASSYRGWADTQYF.